The 15 T cell receptor beta chains given below trace back to one sample, sequenced in a study of spatial heterogeneity in lung cancer. Points from the study as a whole: One measure, the expanded intratumoral alpha and beta TCR count, tracked tumor mutation counts.

Their antigens remain unidentified. Via MiXCR, TCRdb re-called the 5' RACE reads, giving one row per CDR3 protein. Among some 100,000 distinct CDR3 sequences listed, approximately 4% were seen once. Time point described: sample taken at primary tumor resection. The sequences come from lung tumor tissue, collected at surgery. All receptors derive from a male donor with early-stage non-small cell lung cancer.

Ten or more counts support this clonotype. This chain links TRBV28 with TRBJ1-5; 8 bases agree with TRBD1. The ends lost 5 bases at V and 11 bases at J; junction bases unmatched: 11. The CDR3 spans 14 residues. Germline loops: CDR1 MDHEN, CDR2 SYDVKM. The CDR3 loop reads CASSDRGRATTQHF. CDR3 sequence (DNA): TGTGCCAGCAGTGACAGGGGAAGGGCTACGACCCAGCATTTT.

The CDR3 loop is CATSREAGTGLVRDTQYF. The CDR3 coding sequence is TGTGCCACCAGCAGAGAAGCCGGGACAGGTCTGGTTAGGGATACGCAGTATTTT. The chain carries TRBV15 and TRBJ2-3, with TRBD1 identical over 8 bases. Trimming took 0 bases from V and 6 from J; bases not matched to a gene: 14. Germline values: CDR1 LNHNV, CDR2 YYDKDF (reference sequence). The length of the CDR3 is 18 residues.

This clonotype was observed at least ten times. The chain uses TRBV5-1 and TRBJ2-3, with D possibly being TRBD1 (5 bases). The CDR3 sequence is 14 residues long. CDR1 and CDR2 from the germline V gene are SGHRS and YFSETQ. V was trimmed by 0 bases and J by 6 bases, leaving 11 bases between them. The CDR3 protein is CASSLAGPGDTQYF. CDR3 DNA: TGCGCCAGCAGCTTGGCCGGCCCAGGGGATACGCAGTATTTT.

The chain combines TRBV20-1 with TRBJ2-4; D gene uncertain. The CDR3 runs to 13 residues. V was pared by 7 bases and J by 0 bases, with 10 bases between. Germline lookup yields CDR1 DFQATT and CDR2 SNEGSKA (reference sequence). As DNA, the CDR3 is TGCAGTGTAACGATCGCAGCCAAAAACATTCAGTACTTC. It is translated as CSVTIAAKNIQYF.

In its sample, this clonotype was seen many times. This CDR3 is CASRRLQETQYF. Here the CDR3 DNA reads TGTGCCAGCAGGCGTCTCCAAGAGACCCAGTACTTC. The chain has TRBV2 and TRBJ2-5; D gene uncertain. Deletions cut 6 bases from V and 1 base from J, with 6 bases between. Germline CDR1 SNHLY, CDR2 FYNNEI. CDR3 size: 12 residues.

This clonotype was picked up many times. The J gene is TRBJ2-7, the V gene TRBV6-6; 11 nucleotides align to TRBD2. Germline V gene sequence: CDR1 MNHNY, CDR2 SVGAGI (reference sequence). Losses at the gene ends were 8 bases for V and 7 bases for J; bases not matched to a gene: 1. This CDR3 has 11 residues. The CDR3 DNA follows: TGTGCCAGCCTAGCGGGAGGAGAGCAGTACTTC. This translates into CASLAGGEQYF.

This clonotype was counted at least ten times. The chain couples TRBV20-1 to TRBJ1-2; no clear D gene. CDR3 size: 13 residues. Germline CDR1 DFQATT, CDR2 SNEGSKA (reference sequence). Trimming shortened V by 0 bases and J by 6 bases, and 11 bases separated the two germline ends. In nucleotides, the CDR3 is TGCAGTGCTAGAGATCAAGTTCGGCATGGCTACACCTTC. Protein: CSARDQVRHGYTF.

This clonotype was seen ten or more times. Sequence at one end of the junction differs from germline and may be a read error. The V call is TRBV28, the J call TRBJ1-1, with a tentative D call TRBD1 (6 bases). Germline CDR1 is MDHEN and CDR2 is SYDVKM. The CDR3 is made up of 12 amino acids. CDR3 region: CASSSLAGAFVF. As DNA, the CDR3 is TGTGCCAGCAGCTCCCTCGCAGGGGCTTTCGTCTTT.

This clonotype was seen a few times. This chain connects TRBV27 to TRBJ2-1; D is perhaps TRBD2 (7 bases). This CDR3 region has 18 residues. The germline V gene encodes CDR1 MNHEY and CDR2 SMNVEV (reference sequence). V lost 3 bases to trimming and J lost 3 bases, with 21 bases between them. As DNA, the CDR3 is TGTGCCAGCAGTTTCCGAGGGGGGGGCCCTGGTGTCTACAATGAGCAGTTCTTC. Protein sequence: CASSFRGGGPGVYNEQFF.

There are many counts of this clonotype. The chain employs TRBV3-1 and TRBJ1-6, with D possibly TRBD1 on 5 matching bases. Germline assignment: CDR1 LGHDT and CDR2 YNNKEL (reference sequence). CDR3 length: 17 amino acids. The V gene lost 1 base and the J gene lost 7 bases, with 17 bases spanning the gap. The CDR3 loop is CASSQGEYGHLNSPLHF. Written as DNA, the CDR3 is TGTGCCAGCAGCCAAGGGGAGTACGGACACTTAAATTCACCCCTCCACTTT.

The genes are TRBV18 and TRBJ2-1, with a tentative D call TRBD1 (8 bases). Trimming pared 4 bases from V and 5 bases from J, leaving 15 bases between. The CDR3 covers 15 residues. Germline V gene sequence: CDR1 KGHSH, CDR2 LQKENI. The CDR3 spells CASSRRTGRDNEQFF. The CDR3, as DNA: TGTGCCAGCTCACGAAGGACAGGGAGGGACAATGAGCAGTTCTTC.

V gene TRBV28 combines with J gene TRBJ2-1; 9 nucleotides agree with TRBD2. Trimming took 3 bases from V and 3 from J; bases not matched to a gene: 3. Germline CDR1 MDHEN, CDR2 SYDVKM. This CDR3 is built from 15 residues. In DNA form, the CDR3 reads TGTGCCAGCAGTTTTGGTAGCGGGAGCTACAATGAGCAGTTCTTC. Translated: CASSFGSGSYNEQFF.

The table lists this clonotype with many counts. V usage is TRBV12-3 or TRBV12-4 and J usage is TRBJ2-7; D is unclear. This CDR3 is 12 amino acids long. The germline V and J ends were trimmed by 6 bases and 0 bases, with 6 bases remaining between them. The CDR3 coding sequence is TGTGCCAGCAGAGAAAACTCCTACGAGCAGTACTTC. Amino acid sequence: CASRENSYEQYF.

In its sample, this clonotype was seen many times. The chain employs TRBV6-5 and TRBJ1-1; D gene uncertain. The germline V gene has CDR1 MNHEY and CDR2 SVGAGI. CDR3 length: 13 amino acids. Trimming removed 4 bases from V and 4 bases from J, with 10 bases in between. For the CDR3, the DNA is TGTGCCAGCAGTTTGAGAAGTGGCACTGAAGCTTTCTTT. Translating it yields CASSLRSGTEAFF.

This clonotype has a count of ten or more. The chain has TRBV20-1 and TRBJ2-7; D tentatively fits TRBD1 or TRBD2 (5 bases each). The germline gives CDR1 DFQATT, CDR2 SNEGSKA (reference sequence). This CDR3 has 11 amino acids. Trimming removed 4 bases from V and 6 bases from J, with 10 bases in between. In DNA, the CDR3 is TGCAGTGCTATTGGGGGATCCGAGCAGTACTTC. Its translation is CSAIGGSEQYF.